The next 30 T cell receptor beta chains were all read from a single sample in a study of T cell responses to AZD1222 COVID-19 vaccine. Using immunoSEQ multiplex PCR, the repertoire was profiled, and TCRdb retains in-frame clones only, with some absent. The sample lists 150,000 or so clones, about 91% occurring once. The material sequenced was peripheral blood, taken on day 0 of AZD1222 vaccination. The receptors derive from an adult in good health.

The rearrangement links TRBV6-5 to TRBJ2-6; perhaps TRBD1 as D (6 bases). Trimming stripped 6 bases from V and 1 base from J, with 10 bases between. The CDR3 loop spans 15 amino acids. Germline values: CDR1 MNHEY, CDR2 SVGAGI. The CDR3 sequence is CASRKGQSGANVLTF. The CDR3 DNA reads TGTGCCAGCAGAAAGGGACAATCTGGGGCCAACGTCCTGACTTTC.

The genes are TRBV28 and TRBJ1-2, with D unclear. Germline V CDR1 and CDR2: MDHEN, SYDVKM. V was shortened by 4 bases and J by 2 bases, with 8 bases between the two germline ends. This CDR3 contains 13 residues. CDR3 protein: CASSSPENYGYTF. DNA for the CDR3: TGTGCCAGCAGTTCGCCGGAAAACTATGGCTACACCTTC.

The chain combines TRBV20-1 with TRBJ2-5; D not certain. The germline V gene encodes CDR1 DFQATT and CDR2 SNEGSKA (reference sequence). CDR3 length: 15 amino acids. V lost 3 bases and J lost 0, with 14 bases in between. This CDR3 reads CSASPDPPYQETQYF. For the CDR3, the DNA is TGCAGTGCTAGTCCCGACCCCCCGTACCAAGAGACCCAGTACTTC.

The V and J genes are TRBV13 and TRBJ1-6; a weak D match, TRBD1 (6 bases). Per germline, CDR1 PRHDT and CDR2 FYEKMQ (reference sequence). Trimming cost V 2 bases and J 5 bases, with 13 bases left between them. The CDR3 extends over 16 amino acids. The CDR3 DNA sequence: TGTGCCAGCAGCTTATCAGGGGACCCGAATAATTCACCCCTCCACTTT. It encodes CASSLSGDPNNSPLHF.

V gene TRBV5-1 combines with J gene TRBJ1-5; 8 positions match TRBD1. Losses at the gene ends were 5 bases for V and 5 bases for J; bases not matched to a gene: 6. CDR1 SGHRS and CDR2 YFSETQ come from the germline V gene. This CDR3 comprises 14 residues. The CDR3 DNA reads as TGCGCCAGCAGATACGGGACAGGAGATCAGCCCCAGCATTTT. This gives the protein CASRYGTGDQPQHF.

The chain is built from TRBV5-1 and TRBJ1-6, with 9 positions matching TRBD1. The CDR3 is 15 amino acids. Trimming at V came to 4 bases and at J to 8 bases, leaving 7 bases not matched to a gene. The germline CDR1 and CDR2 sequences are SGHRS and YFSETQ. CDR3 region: CASSRTGGLDSPLHF. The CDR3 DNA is TGCGCCAGCAGCCGTACAGGGGGCTTGGATTCACCCCTCCACTTT. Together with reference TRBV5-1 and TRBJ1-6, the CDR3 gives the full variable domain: KAGVTQTPRYLIKTRGQQVTLSCSPISGHRSVSWYQQTPGQGLQFLFEYFSETQRNKGNFPGRFSGRQFSNSRSEMNVSTLELGDSALYLCASSRTGGLDSPLHFGNGTRLTVT.

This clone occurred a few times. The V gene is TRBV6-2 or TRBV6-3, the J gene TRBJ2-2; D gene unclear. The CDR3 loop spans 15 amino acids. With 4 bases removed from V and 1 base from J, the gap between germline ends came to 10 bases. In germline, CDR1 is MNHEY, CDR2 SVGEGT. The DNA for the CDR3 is TGTGCCAGCAGTTTATCCGTACAGAACACCGGGGAGCTGTTTTTT. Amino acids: CASSLSVQNTGELFF.

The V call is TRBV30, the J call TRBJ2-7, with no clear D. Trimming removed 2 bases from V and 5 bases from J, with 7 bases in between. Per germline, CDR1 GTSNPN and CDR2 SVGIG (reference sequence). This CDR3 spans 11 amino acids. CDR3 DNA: TGTGCCTGGAGTAGATCGGACGAGCAGTACTTC. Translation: CAWSRSDEQYF.

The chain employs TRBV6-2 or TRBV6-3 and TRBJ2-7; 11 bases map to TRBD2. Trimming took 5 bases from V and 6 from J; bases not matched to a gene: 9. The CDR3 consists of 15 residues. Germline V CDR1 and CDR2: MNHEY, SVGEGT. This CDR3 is CASSNQGLAAFEQYF. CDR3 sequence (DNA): TGTGCCAGCAGTAACCAGGGACTAGCGGCTTTCGAGCAGTACTTC.

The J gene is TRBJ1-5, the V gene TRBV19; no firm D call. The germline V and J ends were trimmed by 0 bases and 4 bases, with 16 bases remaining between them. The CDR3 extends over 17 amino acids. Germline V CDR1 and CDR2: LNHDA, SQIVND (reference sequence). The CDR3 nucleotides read TGTGCCAGTAGTATAGACCCCCGTGCCGGACTAAATCAGCCCCAGCATTTT. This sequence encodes CASSIDPRAGLNQPQHF.

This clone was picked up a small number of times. CDR3 residues: CASSLGELQSYNEQFF. Here the CDR3 DNA reads TGCGCCAGCAGCCTGGGGGAACTTCAATCCTACAATGAGCAGTTCTTC. The chain uses TRBV4-3 and TRBJ2-1; D is possibly TRBD1 or TRBD2 (5 bases each). V lost 4 bases and J lost 1, with 14 bases in between. The CDR3 has 16 residues. Germline CDR1 and CDR2: LGHNA and YSLEER.

The CDR3 spells CAGEGTSGKITYEQYF. As DNA, the CDR3 is TGTGCCGGAGAGGGAACTAGCGGGAAAATCACCTACGAGCAGTACTTC. The V call is TRBV7-3, the J call TRBJ2-7, with 10 bases that match TRBD2. From germline, CDR1 is SGHTA and CDR2 FQGTGA. The CDR3 spans 16 residues. J lost 2 bases, V lost 11 bases, and 15 bases had no gene match.

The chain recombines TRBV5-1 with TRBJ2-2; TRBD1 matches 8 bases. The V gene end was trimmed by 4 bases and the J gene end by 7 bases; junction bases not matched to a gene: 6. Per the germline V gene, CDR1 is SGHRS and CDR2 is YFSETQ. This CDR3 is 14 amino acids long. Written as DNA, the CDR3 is TGCGCCAGCAGCCAAGCAGGGGGCTACGGGGAGCTGTTTTTT. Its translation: CASSQAGGYGELFF. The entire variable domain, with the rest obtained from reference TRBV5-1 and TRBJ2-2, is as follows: KAGVTQTPRYLIKTRGQQVTLSCSPISGHRSVSWYQQTPGQGLQFLFEYFSETQRNKGNFPGRFSGRQFSNSRSEMNVSTLELGDSALYLCASSQAGGYGELFFGEGSRLTVL.

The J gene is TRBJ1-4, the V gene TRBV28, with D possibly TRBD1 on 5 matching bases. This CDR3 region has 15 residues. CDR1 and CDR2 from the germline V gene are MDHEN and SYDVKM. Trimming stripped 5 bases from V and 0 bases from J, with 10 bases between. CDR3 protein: CASSTLQATNEKLFF. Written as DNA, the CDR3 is TGTGCCAGCAGTACCTTACAGGCAACTAATGAAAAACTGTTTTTT.

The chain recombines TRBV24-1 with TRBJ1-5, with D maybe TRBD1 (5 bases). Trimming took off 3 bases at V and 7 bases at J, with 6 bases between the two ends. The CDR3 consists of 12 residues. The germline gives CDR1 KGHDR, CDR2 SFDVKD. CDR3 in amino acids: CATSDRGQPQHF. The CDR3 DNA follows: TGTGCCACCAGTGATCGGGGCCAGCCCCAGCATTTT.

The CDR3 nucleotides read TGTGCCAGCAGCCCACAGGCTAAAAATAACTATGGCTACACCTTC. Amino acids: CASSPQAKNNYGYTF. The chain joins TRBV7-9 to TRBJ1-2; maybe TRBD1 (5 bases). The CDR3 covers 15 residues. The V and J ends lost 5 bases and 1 base respectively, with 14 bases between them. Germline CDR1 reads SEHNR; CDR2 reads FQNEAQ (reference sequence).

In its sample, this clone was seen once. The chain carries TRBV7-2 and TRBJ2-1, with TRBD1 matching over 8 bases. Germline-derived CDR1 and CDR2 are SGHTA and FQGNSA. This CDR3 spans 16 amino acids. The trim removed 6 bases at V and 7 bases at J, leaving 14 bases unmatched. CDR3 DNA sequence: TGTGCCAGCAGTTTTTCCCGACAGGGGAGAACGAATGAGCAGTTCTTC. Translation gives CASSFSRQGRTNEQFF.

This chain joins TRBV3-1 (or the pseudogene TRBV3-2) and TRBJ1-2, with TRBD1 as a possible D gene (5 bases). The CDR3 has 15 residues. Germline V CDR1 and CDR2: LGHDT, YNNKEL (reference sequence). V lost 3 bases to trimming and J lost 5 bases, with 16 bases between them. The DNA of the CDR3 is TGTGCCAGCAGCCAGGATACAGGAGACTTTTATGGCTACACCTTC. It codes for CASSQDTGDFYGYTF.

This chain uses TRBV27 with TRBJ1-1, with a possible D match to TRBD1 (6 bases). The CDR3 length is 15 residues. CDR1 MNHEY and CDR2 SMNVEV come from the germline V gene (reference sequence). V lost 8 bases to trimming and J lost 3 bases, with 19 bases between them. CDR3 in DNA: TGTGCCAGCGCTCAAGGGGGGGGAGGCGACACTGAAGCTTTCTTT. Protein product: CASAQGGGGDTEAFF.

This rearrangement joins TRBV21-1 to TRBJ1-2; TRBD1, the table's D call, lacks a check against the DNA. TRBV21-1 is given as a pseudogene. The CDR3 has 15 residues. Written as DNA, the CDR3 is TGTGCCAGCAGAAAACAGGGGGCAGGTAACTATGGCTACACCTTC. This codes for CASRKQGAGNYGYTF.

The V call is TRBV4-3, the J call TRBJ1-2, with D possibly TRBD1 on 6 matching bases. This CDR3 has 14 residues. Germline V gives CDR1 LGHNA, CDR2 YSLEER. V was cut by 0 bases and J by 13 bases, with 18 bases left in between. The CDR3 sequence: CASSQDSGGALRTF. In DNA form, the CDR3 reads TGCGCCAGCAGCCAAGATTCGGGGGGGGCTCTTCGCACCTTC.

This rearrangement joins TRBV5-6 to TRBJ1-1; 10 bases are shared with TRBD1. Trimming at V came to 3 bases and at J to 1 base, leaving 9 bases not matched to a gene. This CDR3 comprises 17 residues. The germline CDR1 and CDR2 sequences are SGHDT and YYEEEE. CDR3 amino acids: CASSSGQGWGWNTEAFF. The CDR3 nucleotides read TGTGCCAGCAGCTCGGGACAGGGGTGGGGATGGAACACTGAAGCTTTCTTT.

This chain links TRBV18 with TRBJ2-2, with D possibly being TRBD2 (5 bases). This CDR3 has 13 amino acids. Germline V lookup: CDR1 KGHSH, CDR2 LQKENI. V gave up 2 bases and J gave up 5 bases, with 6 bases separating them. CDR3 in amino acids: CASSPRGTGELFF. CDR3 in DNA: TGTGCCAGCTCACCAAGAGGGACCGGGGAGCTGTTTTTT.

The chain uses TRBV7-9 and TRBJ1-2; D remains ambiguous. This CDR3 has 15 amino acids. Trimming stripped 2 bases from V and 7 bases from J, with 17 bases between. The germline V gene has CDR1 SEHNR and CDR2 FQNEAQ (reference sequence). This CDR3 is CASSLFLERAFGYTF. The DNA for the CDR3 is TGTGCCAGCAGCTTATTTCTTGAGAGGGCTTTTGGCTACACCTTC.

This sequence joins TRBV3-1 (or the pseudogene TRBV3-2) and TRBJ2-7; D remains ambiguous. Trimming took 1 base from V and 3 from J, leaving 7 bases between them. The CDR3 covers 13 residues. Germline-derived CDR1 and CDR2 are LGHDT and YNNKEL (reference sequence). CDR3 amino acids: CASSQVSHYEQYF. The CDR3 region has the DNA TGTGCCAGCAGCCAAGTCAGCCACTACGAGCAGTACTTC.

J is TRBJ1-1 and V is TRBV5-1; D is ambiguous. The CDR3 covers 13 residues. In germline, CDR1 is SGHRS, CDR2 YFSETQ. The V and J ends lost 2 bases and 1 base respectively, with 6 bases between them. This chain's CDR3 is CASSFTENTEAFF. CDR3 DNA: TGCGCCAGCAGCTTTACGGAGAACACTGAAGCTTTCTTT.

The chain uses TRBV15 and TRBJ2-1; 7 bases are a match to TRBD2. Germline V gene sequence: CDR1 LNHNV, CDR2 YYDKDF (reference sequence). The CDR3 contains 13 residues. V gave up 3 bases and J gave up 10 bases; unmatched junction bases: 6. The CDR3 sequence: CATSRRLAGEQFF. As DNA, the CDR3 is TGTGCCACCAGCAGGAGACTAGCCGGCGAGCAGTTCTTC.

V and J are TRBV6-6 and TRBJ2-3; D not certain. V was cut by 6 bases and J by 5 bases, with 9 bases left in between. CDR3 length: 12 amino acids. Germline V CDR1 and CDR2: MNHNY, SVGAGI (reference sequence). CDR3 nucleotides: TGTGCCAGCAGACAGACCGGAGATACGCAGTATTTT. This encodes CASRQTGDTQYF.

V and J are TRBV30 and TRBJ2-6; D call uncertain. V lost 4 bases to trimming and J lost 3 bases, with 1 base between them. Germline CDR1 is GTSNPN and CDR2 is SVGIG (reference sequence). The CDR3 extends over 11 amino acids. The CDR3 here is CAWNGANVLTF. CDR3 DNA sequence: TGTGCCTGGAATGGGGCCAACGTCCTGACTTTC.

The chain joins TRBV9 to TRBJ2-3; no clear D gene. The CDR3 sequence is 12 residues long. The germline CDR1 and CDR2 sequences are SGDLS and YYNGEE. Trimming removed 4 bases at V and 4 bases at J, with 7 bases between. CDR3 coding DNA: TGTGCCAGCAGCCACGGACCAGATACGCAGTATTTT. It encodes CASSHGPDTQYF.